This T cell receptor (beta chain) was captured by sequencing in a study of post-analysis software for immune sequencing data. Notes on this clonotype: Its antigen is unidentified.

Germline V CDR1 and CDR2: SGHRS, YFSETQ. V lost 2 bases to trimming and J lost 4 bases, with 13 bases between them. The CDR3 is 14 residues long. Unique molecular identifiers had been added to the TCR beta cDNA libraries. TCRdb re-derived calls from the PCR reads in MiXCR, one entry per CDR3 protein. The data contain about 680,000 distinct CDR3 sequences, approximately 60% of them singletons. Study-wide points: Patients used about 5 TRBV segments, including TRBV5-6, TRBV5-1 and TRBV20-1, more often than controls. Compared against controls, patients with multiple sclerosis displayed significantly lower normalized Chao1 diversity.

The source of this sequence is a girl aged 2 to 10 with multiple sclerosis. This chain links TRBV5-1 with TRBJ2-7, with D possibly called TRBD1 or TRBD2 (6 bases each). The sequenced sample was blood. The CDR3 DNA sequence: TGCGCCAGCAGCTTTGAGGGGGACTTATACGAGCAGTACTTC. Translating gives CASSFEGDLYEQYF.